This T cell receptor beta chain stems from a study of neurological immune-mediated disorders. This clonotype occurred many times. Trimming took 4 bases from V and 3 from J; bases not matched to a gene: 9. The germline CDR1 and CDR2 sequences are SNHLY and FYNNEI. The CDR3 loop spans 17 amino acids. The yield of each sequencing run was over 190 million TCR-beta sequences from 15-18 subjects. Using its own MiXCR run on the 5' RACE reads, TCRdb lists one record per CDR3 protein. Here the sample spans roughly 80,000 distinct CDR3 sequences, 9% to 12% being singletons. The chain links TRBV2 to TRBJ2-2; 9 nucleotides agree with TRBD1. This receptor was obtained from a man aged 40-49 years in good health. The specimen was PBMCs. The CDR3 region is CASSVRQGGLDTGELFF. The CDR3 DNA reads as TGTGCCAGCAGTGTCCGACAGGGGGGTTTGGACACCGGGGAGCTGTTTTTT.